Below are 6 T cell receptor beta chains sequenced from a single sample in a study of cytomegalovirus exposure and HLA in healthy donors. Both 60 Vbeta primers and 13 Jbeta primers went into the PCR. This table comes from immunoSEQ multiplex PCR, and its TCRdb copy is limited to in-frame clones, with some not included. The table lists about 210,000 clones, around 81% of them singletons, with around 9.6% in the top ten. The sequenced sample consisted of PBMCs. Source of these receptors: a woman aged 45-60 years in good health and CMV-seropositive.

The V gene is TRBV5-1, the J gene TRBJ2-5; D is possibly TRBD1 (6 bases). The DNA end is more similar to TRBJ2-7, so the J call may be wrong. The CDR3 extends over 15 amino acids. CDR1 and CDR2 (germline): SGHRS, YFSETQ. CDR3 nucleotide sequence: TGCGCCAGCAGCTTGGGTGGGGACATGTCCTACGAGCAGTACTTC. It translates to CASSLGGDMSYEQYF.

The J gene is TRBJ1-1, the V gene TRBV30; D is perhaps TRBD1 (5 bases). V lost 4 bases to trimming and J lost 6 bases, with 12 bases between them. The CDR3 is 12 amino acids. Per germline, CDR1 GTSNPN and CDR2 SVGIG (reference sequence). The CDR3 DNA is TGTGCCTGGACCGGGGGACCCGCTGAAGCTTTCTTT. Its protein product is CAWTGGPAEAFF. Variable domain in full (rest from reference TRBV30 and TRBJ1-1): SQTIHQWPATLVQPVGSPLSLECTVEGTSNPNLYWYRQAAGRGLQLLFYSVGIGQISSEVPQNLSASRPQDRQFILSSKKLLLSDSGFYLCAWTGGPAEAFFGQGTRLTVV.

The chain is built from TRBV28 and TRBJ1-3, with D tentatively TRBD1 (6 bases). The germline V gene encodes CDR1 MDHEN and CDR2 SYDVKM. V was clipped by 10 bases and J by 4 bases, with 23 bases between them. The CDR3 loop spans 16 amino acids. For the CDR3, the DNA is TGTGCCACCAAAGAAAACAGGGCGTCGAGCGGAAACACCATATATTTT. This encodes CATKENRASSGNTIYF.

This clone was seen only a few times. V gene TRBV5-6 combines with J gene TRBJ2-4; no clear D. The germline CDR1 and CDR2 sequences are SGHDT and YYEEEE. The CDR3 runs 15 residues. Trimming removed 1 base at V and 5 bases at J, with 13 bases between. The CDR3 DNA reads TGTGCCAGCAGCTTGAGTTGGTATCCGGAAAACATTCAGTACTTC. Its protein product is CASSLSWYPENIQYF.

The chain couples TRBV6-6 to TRBJ2-7; 9 bases match TRBD2. The germline V gene encodes CDR1 MNHNY and CDR2 SVGAGI (reference sequence). The CDR3 contains 15 residues. Losses at the gene ends were 2 bases for V and 0 bases for J; bases not matched to a gene: 2. The CDR3 spells CASSYGGGDSYEQYF. The CDR3 coding sequence is TGTGCCAGCAGTTACGGCGGGGGGGACTCCTACGAGCAGTACTTC.

CDR3 sequence: CASSPGTGDGYTF. The CDR3, as DNA: TGTGCCAGCAGCCCCGGGACAGGGGATGGCTACACCTTC. This rearrangement joins TRBV14 to TRBJ1-2, with TRBD1 identical over 10 bases. Germline CDR1 SGHDN, CDR2 FVKESK. V was pared by 4 bases and J by 6 bases, with 2 bases of the junction left unmatched. This CDR3 has 13 residues. Full variable domain (remainder filled in from reference TRBV14 and TRBJ1-2): EAGVTQFPSHSVIEKGQTVTLRCDPISGHDNLYWYRRVMGKEIKFLLHFVKESKQDESGMPNNRFLAERTGGTYSTLKVQPAELEDSGVYFCASSPGTGDGYTFGSGTRLTVV.